This is a list of T cell receptor beta chains from one sample in a study of T cells in localized non-small cell lung cancer. Some clones are missing from TCRdb's copy, which holds only in-frame ones; the method was immunoSEQ multiplex PCR. The repertoire holds more than 2,500 clones, 20% to 30% seen once, with around 28% in the top ten. The starting material was lung tumor tissue, obtained before any cancer treatment. These receptor sequences come from a male donor at least 60 years old with stage I lung adenocarcinoma. CDR3s include the opening cysteine and the closing phenylalanine or tryptophan. The D gene is left open where the match is weak. A row's size may be missing; if present it is once, few, many or a size class.

d_call | j_call | v_call | clone_size | cdr3_nt | cdr3_aa
TRBD1 | TRBJ2-7 | TRBV5-1 | . | TGCGCCAGCAGCCCGGGACAGGGTGGGCCCTACGAGCAGTACTTC | CASSPGQGGPYEQYF
TRBD2 | TRBJ2-7 | TRBV11-3 | medium-sized | TGTGCCAGCAGCCGGACTAGCGGGGCTTTAAACTCCTACGAGCAGTACTTC | CASSRTSGALNSYEQYF
. | TRBJ1-4 | TRBV18 | . | TGTGCCAGCTCCCTGGACAGTAATGAAAAACTGTTTTTT | CASSLDSNEKLFF
. | TRBJ1-4 | TRBV28 | . | TGTGCCAGCAGATCACCCGGGCTCATTAATGAAAAACTGTTTTTT | CASRSPGLINEKLFF
TRBD1 | TRBJ2-2 | TRBV5-1 | . | TGCGCCAGCAGCTGGGCTTGGACAGGGCTTTCGAACACCGGGGAGCTGTTTTTT | CASSWAWTGLSNTGELFF
TRBD2 | TRBJ2-2 | TRBV6-8 | . | TGTGCCAGCAGACCGGGACTAGCGGGGGGAGACGGGGAGCTGTTTTTT | CASRPGLAGGDGELFF
. | TRBJ2-1 | TRBV19 | . | TGTGCCAGTAGTATAGAAGTCAGTGAGCAGTTCTTC | CASSIEVSEQFF
. | TRBJ1-5 | TRBV19 | . | TGTGCCAGTAGTATAGGAACAGGCCTCAATCAGCCCCAGCATTTT | CASSIGTGLNQPQHF
TRBD1 | TRBJ1-6 | TRBV9 | . | TGTGCCAGCAGTGCTAAGGACAGGTCGACCCTCCACTTT | CASSAKDRSTLHF
. | TRBJ1-4 | TRBV6-8 | . | TGTGCCAGCAGTCAGATGACAAGGACAACTAATGAAAAACTGTTTTTT | CASSQMTRTTNEKLFF
. | TRBJ2-6 | TRBV6-8 | . | TGTGCCAGCAGTCCCGCGCTGGGGCGTGGGGCCAACGTCCTGACTTTC | CASSPALGRGANVLTF
TRBD1 | TRBJ1-2 | TRBV28 | few | TGTGCCAGCAGGACAGGGATGAAGAACTATGGCTACACCTTC | CASRTGMKNYGYTF
TRBD2 | TRBJ2-1 | TRBV18 | . | TGTGCCAGCTCAAAAAGGACTAGTGAATACAATGAGCAGTTCTTC | CASSKRTSEYNEQFF
. | TRBJ1-1 | TRBV25-1 | . | TGTGCCAGCAGTGCCGGATACAACACTGAAGCTTTCTTT | CASSAGYNTEAFF
. | TRBJ2-1 | TRBV18 | . | TGTGCCAGCTCACCCAAAGAGGCAGGGGCGCGCTCTGAGCAGTTCTTC | CASSPKEAGARSEQFF
TRBD1 | TRBJ2-3 | TRBV5-1 | . | TGCGCCAGCAGCTCGACAGGGGACCGCACAGATACGCAGTATTTT | CASSSTGDRTDTQYF
. | TRBJ1-2 | TRBV18 | . | TGTGCCAGCTCACCAAGTGAGAGCCGGGCTAGCTATGGCTACACCTTC | CASSPSESRASYGYTF
. | TRBJ1-1 | TRBV9 | . | TGTGCCAGCAGGCGGGACGGAGCGAACACTGAAGCTTTCTTT | CASRRDGANTEAFF
. | TRBJ2-7 | TRBV28 | few | TGTGCCAGCAGAGGAGTTTTGCCCTACGAGCAGTACTTC | CASRGVLPYEQYF
. | TRBJ2-7 | TRBV6-8 | few | TGTGCCAGCAGTCGCCGGGGGCGGGGGACCGGGTACGAGCAGTACTTC | CASSRRGRGTGYEQYF
. | TRBJ1-3 | TRBV11-3 | . | TGTGCCAGCAGCTCGGGCTACGGGGCCTCTGGAAACACCATATATTTT | CASSSGYGASGNTIYF
. | TRBJ1-3 | TRBV7-5 | . | TGTGCCAGCAGCTTTCAGGGGGCTCTGCCTGGAAACACCATATATTTT | CASSFQGALPGNTIYF
TRBD2 | TRBJ2-1 | TRBV4-1 | . | TGCGCCAGCAGCCCCACTAGCGGGGAATACAATGAGCAGTTCTTC | CASSPTSGEYNEQFF
TRBD1 | TRBJ1-6 | TRBV14 | once | TGTGCCAGCAGAGGACAGGGACTTAATTCACCCCTCCACTTT | CASRGQGLNSPLHF
. | TRBJ1-6 | TRBV9 | . | TGTGCCAGCAGCGTAAAAGGTTATAATTCACCCCTCCACTTT | CASSVKGYNSPLHF
TRBD1 | TRBJ1-6 | TRBV11-3 | few | TGTGCCAGCAGCTTATACGAGGGAGGACAGGGACCCCTCCACTTT | CASSLYEGGQGPLHF
. | TRBJ2-2 | TRBV12-2 | . | TGTGCCACCTCCTTCCAGGGTAACACCGGGGAGCTGTTTTTT | CATSFQGNTGELFF
TRBD1 | TRBJ1-2 | TRBV6-8 | few | TGTGCCAGCAGTCCACCGGGACAGGGATACTATGGCTACACCTTC | CASSPPGQGYYGYTF
TRBD2 | TRBJ2-5 | TRBV6-8 | . | TGTGCCAGCAGGACACTTGGGGGGGGTCGGGAGACCCAGTACTTC | CASRTLGGGRETQYF
. | TRBJ1-4 | TRBV9 | few | TGTGCCAGCAGCCAAAATATCGGGGGAACTAATGAAAAACTGTTTTTT | CASSQNIGGTNEKLFF
. | TRBJ2-7 | TRBV19 | few | TGTGCCAGTAACCCGACATTTCAAGCGAACGAGCAGTACTTC | CASNPTFQANEQYF
TRBD2 | TRBJ2-1 | TRBV4-1 | few | TGCGCCAGCAGCCAAGATCTAACGGGGGGGCTCAATGAGCAGTTCTTC | CASSQDLTGGLNEQFF
. | TRBJ1-1 | TRBV7-2 | . | TGTGCCAGCAGCTTACGACAGAACACTGAAGCTTTCTTT | CASSLRQNTEAFF
. | TRBJ2-1 | TRBV18 | medium-sized | TGTGCCAGCTCACCAGTTATGCTGGGGGCCTCCTACAATGAGCAGTTCTTC | CASSPVMLGASYNEQFF
. | TRBJ1-5 | TRBV10-3 | medium-sized | TGTGCCATCAGTGAGGGGGTTAGCAATCAGCCCCAGCATTTT | CAISEGVSNQPQHF
. | TRBJ1-5 | TRBV19 | . | TGTGCCAGCGAAGGTGGGTGGGGGAGCCAGCCCCAGCATTTT | CASEGGWGSQPQHF
. | TRBJ2-1 | TRBV4-1 | . | TGCGCCAGCAGCCAAGTACTCAGCGCAGATGAGCAGTTCTTC | CASSQVLSADEQFF
TRBD2 | TRBJ2-5 | TRBV6-8 | medium-sized | TGTGCCAGCAGTTCTCGGGTAGCGGGGGGGTTGGAGACCCAGTACTTC | CASSSRVAGGLETQYF
TRBD1 | TRBJ1-4 | TRBV28 | . | TGTGCCAGCAGTTCCGGACAGGGAATGGAATATGAAAAACTGTTTTTT | CASSSGQGMEYEKLFF
. | TRBJ2-1 | TRBV9 | . | TGCGCCAGCAGCGTCGGAAGGGGGGTCTCCTACAATGAGCAGTTCTTC | CASSVGRGVSYNEQFF
. | TRBJ2-3 | TRBV6-1 | . | TGTGCCATCAGTGAAGAGGACAGCACAGATACGCAGTATTTT | CAISEEDSTDTQYF
. | TRBJ1-3 | TRBV30 | . | TGTGCCTGGAGTGTAAATCTGGACACCATATATTTT | CAWSVNLDTIYF
. | TRBJ1-5 | TRBV6-8 | medium-sized | TGTGCCAGCAGATCCGGGGGGGGTGGCGGTCAGCCCCAGCATTTT | CASRSGGGGGQPQHF
. | TRBJ1-1 | TRBV5-1 | . | TGCGCCAGCTCCTCGCAGGGGCCCGACACTGAAGCTTTCTTT | CASSSQGPDTEAFF